This T cell receptor beta chain is from a study of siplizumab effects on memory and regulatory T cells. Overall study findings and caveats: Naive T cells were seemingly more diverse than memory cells, and major contributions to the alloresponse seemed to be made by them.

With regard to this clone: What it binds is not known.

Using immunoSEQ multiplex PCR, the repertoire was profiled, and TCRdb retains in-frame clones only, with some absent. Of around 68,000 clones listed, 88% are singletons. The germline gives CDR1 LGHNA, CDR2 YNFKEQ. The CDR3 length is 16 residues. The germline V and J ends were trimmed by 1 base and 2 bases, with 14 bases remaining between them. The chain is built from TRBV4-2 and TRBJ1-2; weak D call: TRBD1 (6 bases). The clonotype was recovered from a human donor in good health. Sequencing was performed on Tregs sorted from blood. The CDR3 region is CASSQARGRINYGYTF. CDR3 sequence (DNA): TGTGCCAGCAGCCAAGCCAGGGGTCGGATAAACTATGGCTACACCTTC.